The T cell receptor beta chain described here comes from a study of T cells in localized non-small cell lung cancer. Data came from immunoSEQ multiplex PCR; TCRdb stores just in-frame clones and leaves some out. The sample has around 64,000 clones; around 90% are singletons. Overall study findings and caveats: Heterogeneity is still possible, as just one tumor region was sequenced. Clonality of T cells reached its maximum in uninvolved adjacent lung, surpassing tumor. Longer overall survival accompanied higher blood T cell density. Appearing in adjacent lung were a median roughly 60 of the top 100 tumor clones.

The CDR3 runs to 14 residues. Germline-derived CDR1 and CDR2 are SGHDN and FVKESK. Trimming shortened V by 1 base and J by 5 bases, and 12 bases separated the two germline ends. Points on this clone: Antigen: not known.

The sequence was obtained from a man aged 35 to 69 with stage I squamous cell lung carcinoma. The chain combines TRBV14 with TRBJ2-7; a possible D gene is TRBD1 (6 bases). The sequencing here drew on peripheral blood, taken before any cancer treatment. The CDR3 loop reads CASSQVDRSHEQYF. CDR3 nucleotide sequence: TGTGCCAGCAGCCAAGTAGACAGGTCCCACGAGCAGTACTTC.